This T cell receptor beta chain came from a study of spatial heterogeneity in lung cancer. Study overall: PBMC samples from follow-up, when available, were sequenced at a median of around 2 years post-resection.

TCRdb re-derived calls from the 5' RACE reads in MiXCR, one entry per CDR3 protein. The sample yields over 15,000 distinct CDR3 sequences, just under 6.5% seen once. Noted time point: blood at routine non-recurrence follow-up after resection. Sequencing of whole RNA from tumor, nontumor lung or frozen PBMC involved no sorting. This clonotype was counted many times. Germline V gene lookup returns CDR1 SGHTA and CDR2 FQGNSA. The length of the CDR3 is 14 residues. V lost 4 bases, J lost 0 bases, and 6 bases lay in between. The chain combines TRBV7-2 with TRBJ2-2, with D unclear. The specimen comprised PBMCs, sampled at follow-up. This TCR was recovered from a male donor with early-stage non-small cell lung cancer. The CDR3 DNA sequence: TGTGCCAGCAGCTCCTGGACGAACACCGGGGAGCTGTTTTTT. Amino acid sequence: CASSSWTNTGELFF.